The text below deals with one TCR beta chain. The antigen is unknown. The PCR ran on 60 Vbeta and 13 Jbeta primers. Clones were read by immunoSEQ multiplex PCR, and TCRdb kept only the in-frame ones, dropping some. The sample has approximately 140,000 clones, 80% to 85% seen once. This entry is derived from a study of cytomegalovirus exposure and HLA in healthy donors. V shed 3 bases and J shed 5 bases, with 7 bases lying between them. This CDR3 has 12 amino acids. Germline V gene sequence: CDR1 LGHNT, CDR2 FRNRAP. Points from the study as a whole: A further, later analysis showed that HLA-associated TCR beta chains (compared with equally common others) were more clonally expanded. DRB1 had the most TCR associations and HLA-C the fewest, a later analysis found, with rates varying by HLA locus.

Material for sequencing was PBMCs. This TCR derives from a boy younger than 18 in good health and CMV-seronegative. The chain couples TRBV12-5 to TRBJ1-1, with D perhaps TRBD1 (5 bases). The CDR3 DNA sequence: TGTGCTAGTGGTTTAGGGGTGACTGAAGCTTTCTTT. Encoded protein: CASGLGVTEAFF.